This passage covers 5 T cell receptor beta chains from one sample sequenced in a study of metastatic and nonmetastatic thyroid tumors (TCRdb year 2020). The library was made by PCR. The sequencing machine was an Illumina HiSeq 4000. TCRdb itself trimmed the public reads at Q25 with fastp, ran MiXCR and retained productive beta chains. This sample lists about 35,000 clones; less than 30% were detected once. The ten largest clones capture 6% to 8.5% of the sample. None of the patients had been given any treatment before thyroid surgery. Source material: blood. The receptors stem from a female donor with papillary thyroid cancer or a benign thyroid nodule (not recorded which). Some clones in this sample may be carry-over from other donors' samples.

J is TRBJ2-7 and V is TRBV5-1, with D possibly called TRBD1 or TRBD2 (5 bases each). CDR3 length: 14 amino acids. V was cut by 4 bases and J by 6 bases, with 17 bases left in between. Per germline, CDR1 SGHRS and CDR2 YFSETQ. The CDR3 sequence: CASSAWDAEAEQYF. The CDR3 region has the DNA TGCGCCAGCAGCGCCTGGGACGCAGAGGCCGAGCAGTACTTC.

This clone was seen more than once but under ten times. V usage is TRBV12-3 or TRBV12-4 and J usage is TRBJ2-7; D gene uncertain. The CDR3 extends over 12 amino acids. The ends were cut back, 4 bases at V and 0 bases at J, with 4 bases in the middle. CDR3 DNA: TGTGCCAGCAGTTCCCCCTCCTACGAGCAGTACTTC. It yields the protein CASSSPSYEQYF.

This clone has at least ten counts. The chain links TRBV29-1 to TRBJ1-6; 9 bases fit TRBD1. This CDR3 is 14 amino acids long. Per the germline V gene, CDR1 is SQVTM and CDR2 is ANQGSEA. V trimming: 7 bases; J trimming: 9 bases; junction bases outside the gene matches: 10. The CDR3 DNA follows: TGCAGCGCCAACCTCGGGACAGGGAGTTCACCCCTCCACTTT. The encoded protein is CSANLGTGSSPLHF.

The chain links TRBV7-3 to TRBJ2-7; D gene ambiguous. CDR1 is SGHTA and CDR2 is FQGTGA in the germline V gene. Trimming shortened V by 0 bases and J by 6 bases, and 9 bases separated the two germline ends. The CDR3 runs 13 residues. Here the CDR3 DNA reads TGTGCCAGCAGCTTAACGAACGAGTCCGAGCAGTACTTC. The encoded protein is CASSLTNESEQYF.

This clone was seen many times. This may arise from a read error, as a much more abundant clone is one base away. The genes are TRBV11-2 and TRBJ2-1; D possibly uses TRBD1 or TRBD2 (5 bases each). The CDR3 totals 15 residues. Germline V gene lookup returns CDR1 SGHAT and CDR2 FQNNGV. Trimming stripped 6 bases from V and 8 bases from J, with 20 bases between. The CDR3 nucleotides are TGTGCCAGCAGTCCGGGGCGGACATGGAACGATGAGCAGTTCTTC. This translates into CASSPGRTWNDEQFF.